Following are 4 T cell receptor beta chains from one sample sequenced in a study of long-term antiretroviral therapy in people with HIV (dated by TCRdb to between 2020 and 2023). Sequencing of the TRB variable region was done with the immunoSEQ hsTCRB v3.0 assay at survey level resolution. Sourced from immuneACCESS, this table was stored by TCRdb with only in-frame sequences that have V and J called. A share of the clones is absent; for the studies checked, an unresolved V gene accounts for under half, and the remainder has no known explanation. This sample lists tens of thousands of clones; 94% were detected once. The top ten hold about 3% of the sample. Source: unsorted PBMCs, taken just over 7.3 years after starting antiretroviral therapy. Receptors originate from a man between 45 and 60 years old with HIV.

J is TRBJ1-2 and V is TRBV6-6; the match to TRBD1 covers 8 bases. In germline, CDR1 is MNHNY, CDR2 SVGAGI (reference sequence). Trimming removed 2 bases from V and 8 bases from J; junction bases left unmatched: 10. CDR3 length equals 15 residues. CDR3 in amino acids: CASSYPTGEGNGYTF. The CDR3 bases are TGTGCCAGCAGTTACCCGACAGGGGAAGGGAACGGCTACACCTTC.

The V gene is TRBV10-1, the J gene TRBJ1-5; 9 bases fit TRBD1. J gave up 7 bases and V 0 bases, and 7 bases lay outside the gene matches. The CDR3 runs to 16 residues. Germline CDR1 and CDR2: WNHNN and SYGVQD (reference sequence). CDR3 sequence (DNA): TGCGCCAGCAGTGAGTCTGGACAGGGGCGCGGGCAGCCCCAGCATTTT. Translated: CASSESGQGRGQPQHF.

The rearrangement joins TRBV29-1 to TRBJ2-3, with 8 nucleotides matching TRBD2. Germline lookup yields CDR1 SQVTM and CDR2 ANQGSEA. The CDR3 has 13 residues. V trimming: 4 bases; J trimming: 7 bases; junction bases outside the gene matches: 7. CDR3 region: CSVGGLVGYTQYF. CDR3 in DNA: TGCAGCGTTGGGGGACTAGTTGGTTATACGCAGTATTTT.

The chain links TRBV25-1 to TRBJ2-7, with D possibly being TRBD2 (6 bases). V dropped 5 bases and J dropped 4 bases, with 15 bases sitting between them. The V gene's germline CDR1 is MGHDK and CDR2 SYGVNS. The CDR3 contains 14 residues. CDR3 residues: CASSRPGLPYEQYF. The DNA for the CDR3 is TGTGCCAGCAGTAGACCGGGACTGCCTTACGAGCAGTACTTC.